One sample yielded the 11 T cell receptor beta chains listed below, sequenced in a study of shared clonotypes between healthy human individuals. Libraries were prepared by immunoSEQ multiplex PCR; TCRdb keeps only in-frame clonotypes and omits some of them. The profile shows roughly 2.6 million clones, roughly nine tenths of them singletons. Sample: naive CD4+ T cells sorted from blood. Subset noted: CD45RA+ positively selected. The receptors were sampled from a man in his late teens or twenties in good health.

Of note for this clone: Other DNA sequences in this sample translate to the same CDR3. The CDR3: CAWSVMETQYF. The CDR3 nucleotides read TGTGCCTGGAGTGTGATGGAGACCCAGTACTTC. The chain combines TRBV30 with TRBJ2-5; D not certain. This CDR3 region has 11 residues. V was clipped by 0 bases and J by 5 bases, with 4 bases between them. Germline V lookup: CDR1 GTSNPN, CDR2 SVGIG (reference sequence).

The CDR3 region has the DNA TGTGCCTGGAGTTTACTCGGGACAACTAATGAAAAACTGTTTTTT. Its translation is CAWSLLGTTNEKLFF. The V call is TRBV30, the J call TRBJ1-4; D remains unclear. The CDR3 totals 15 residues. Germline CDR1 and CDR2: GTSNPN and SVGIG (reference sequence). V lost 2 bases and J lost 0, with 10 bases in between.

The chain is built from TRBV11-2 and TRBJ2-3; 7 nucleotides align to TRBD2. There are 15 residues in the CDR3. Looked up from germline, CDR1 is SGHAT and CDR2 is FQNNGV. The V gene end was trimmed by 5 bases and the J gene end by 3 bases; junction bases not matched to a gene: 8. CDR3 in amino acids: CASSQGGATTDTQYF. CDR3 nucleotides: TGTGCCAGCAGCCAGGGAGGGGCTACGACAGATACGCAGTATTTT.

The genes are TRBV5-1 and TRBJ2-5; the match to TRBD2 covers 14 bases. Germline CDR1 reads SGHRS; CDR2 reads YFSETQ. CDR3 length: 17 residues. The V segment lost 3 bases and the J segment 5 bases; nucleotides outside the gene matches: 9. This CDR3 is CASSSTTSGRAGETQYF. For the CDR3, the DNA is TGCGCCAGCAGCTCAACGACTAGCGGGAGGGCCGGGGAGACCCAGTACTTC.

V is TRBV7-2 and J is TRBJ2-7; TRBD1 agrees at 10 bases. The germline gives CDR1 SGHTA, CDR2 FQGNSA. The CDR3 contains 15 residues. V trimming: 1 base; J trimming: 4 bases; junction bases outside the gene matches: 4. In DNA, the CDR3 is TGTGCCAGCAGCTTAGGAGGGACAGGGGCTTACGAGCAGTACTTC. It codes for CASSLGGTGAYEQYF.

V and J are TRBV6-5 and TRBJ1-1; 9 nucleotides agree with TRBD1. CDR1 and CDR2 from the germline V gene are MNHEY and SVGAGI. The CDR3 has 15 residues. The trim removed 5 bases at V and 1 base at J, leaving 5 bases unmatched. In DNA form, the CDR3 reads TGTGCCAGCAGTCCGGGACAGGGTCGGAACACTGAAGCTTTCTTT. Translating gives CASSPGQGRNTEAFF.

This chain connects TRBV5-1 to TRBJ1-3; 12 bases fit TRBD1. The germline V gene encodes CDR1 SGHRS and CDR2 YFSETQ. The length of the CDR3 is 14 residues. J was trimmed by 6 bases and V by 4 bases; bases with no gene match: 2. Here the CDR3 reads CASSAGQGANTIYF. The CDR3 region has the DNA TGCGCCAGCAGCGCGGGACAGGGGGCAAACACCATATATTTT.

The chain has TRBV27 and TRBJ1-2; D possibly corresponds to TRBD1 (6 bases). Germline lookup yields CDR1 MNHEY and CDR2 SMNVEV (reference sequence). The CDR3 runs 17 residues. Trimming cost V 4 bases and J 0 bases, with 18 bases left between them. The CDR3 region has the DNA TGTGCCAGCAGTTCCTACCCCTCGACAGGAGCTAACTATGGCTACACCTTC. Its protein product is CASSSYPSTGANYGYTF.

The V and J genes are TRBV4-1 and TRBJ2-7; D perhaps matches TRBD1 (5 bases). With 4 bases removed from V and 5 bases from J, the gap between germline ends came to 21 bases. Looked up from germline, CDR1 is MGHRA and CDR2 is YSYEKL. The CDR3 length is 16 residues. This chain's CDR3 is CASSPQTITGGDEQYF. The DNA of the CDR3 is TGCGCCAGCAGCCCTCAGACCATTACAGGTGGCGACGAGCAGTACTTC.

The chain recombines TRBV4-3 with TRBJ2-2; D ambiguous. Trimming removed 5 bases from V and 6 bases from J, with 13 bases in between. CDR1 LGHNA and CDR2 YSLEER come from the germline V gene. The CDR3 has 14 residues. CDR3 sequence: CASSNNPLAGELFF. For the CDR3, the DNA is TGCGCCAGCAGCAATAACCCACTTGCCGGGGAGCTGTTTTTT.

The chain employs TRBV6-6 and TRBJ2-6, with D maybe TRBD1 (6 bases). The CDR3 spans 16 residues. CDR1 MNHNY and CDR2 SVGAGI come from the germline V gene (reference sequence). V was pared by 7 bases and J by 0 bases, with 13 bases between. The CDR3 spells CASNYRVFSGANVLTF. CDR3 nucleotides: TGTGCCAGCAACTACAGGGTTTTCTCTGGGGCCAACGTCCTGACTTTC.